Following are 28 T cell receptor beta chains from one sample sequenced in a study of blood T cell repertoires in COVID-19 (dated by TCRdb to the early 2020s). Library generation was performed with the immunoSEQ multiplex PCR assay. TCRdb mirrors the immuneACCESS table, restricted to in-frame sequences. Some clones are absent from its copies; in checked studies, under half trace to an unresolved V gene, and the reason for the others is unknown. Recorded for this sample are some 170,000 clones; about 80% of them occurred a single time. The top ten hold roughly 9.1% of the sample. Material for sequencing was peripheral blood. Every receptor here comes from a woman aged 70-85 years with acute or convalescent COVID-19.

This chain links TRBV28 with TRBJ1-5; 7 nucleotides match TRBD1. The ends lost 6 bases at V and 2 bases at J; junction bases unmatched: 13. The V gene's germline CDR1 is MDHEN and CDR2 SYDVKM. The CDR3 consists of 17 residues. CDR3 DNA sequence: TGTGCCAGCAGGCGGGACAGAGGCCCTGGGGGCAATCAGCCCCAGCATTTT. Amino acid sequence: CASRRDRGPGGNQPQHF.

This chain links TRBV3-1 (or the pseudogene TRBV3-2) with TRBJ2-2; 9 bases agree with TRBD1. The J segment lost 7 bases and the V segment lost 0 bases, leaving 6 bases of the junction unmatched. Per the germline V gene, CDR1 is LGHDT and CDR2 is YNNKEL (reference sequence). This CDR3 region has 16 residues. The CDR3 DNA reads TGTGCCAGCAGCCAAGATTTAACAGGGGGCGGCGGGGAGCTGTTTTTT. The encoded protein is CASSQDLTGGGGELFF.

The CDR3 reads CASSADRGMNTEAFF. The CDR3 DNA is TGTGCCAGCAGCGCAGACAGGGGGATGAACACTGAAGCTTTCTTT. The V call is TRBV9, the J call TRBJ1-1; TRBD1 matches 9 bases. In germline, CDR1 is SGDLS, CDR2 YYNGEE. The CDR3 length is 15 residues. V dropped 3 bases and J dropped 0; count of bases not matched to a gene: 3.

The chain carries TRBV18 and TRBJ1-2, with a tentative D call TRBD1 (6 bases). The V and J ends lost 1 base and 4 bases respectively, with 10 bases between them. The germline V gene has CDR1 KGHSH and CDR2 LQKENI. CDR3 size: 14 residues. The CDR3 DNA follows: TGTGCCAGCTCACCACGGGCAGGGGCCTATGGCTACACCTTC. Protein sequence: CASSPRAGAYGYTF.

The CDR3 is CASSARQGYEQYF. The CDR3 nucleotides read TGTGCCAGCAGCGCACGACAGGGCTACGAGCAGTACTTC. V usage is TRBV9 and J usage is TRBJ2-7; 7 nucleotides align to TRBD1. In germline, CDR1 is SGDLS, CDR2 YYNGEE. The CDR3 has 13 residues. V shed 3 bases, J shed 3 bases, and the junction held 3 bases outside the gene matches.

This clone has more than one count but fewer than ten. This chain's CDR3 is CASSLLAGFGNQPQHF. Written as DNA, the CDR3 is TGTGCCAGCAGTTTATTGGCGGGGTTTGGCAATCAGCCCCAGCATTTT. The V and J genes are TRBV28 and TRBJ1-5; the D is unclear. Germline CDR1 and CDR2: MDHEN and SYDVKM. Trimming took off 1 base at V and 2 bases at J, with 12 bases between the two ends. The CDR3 is 16 residues long.

The chain has TRBV4-3 and TRBJ1-5, with D possibly being TRBD1 (5 bases). V was clipped by 0 bases and J by 7 bases, with 13 bases between them. CDR3 length equals 15 residues. Germline loops: CDR1 LGHNA, CDR2 YSLEER. The CDR3 region has the DNA TGCGCCAGCAGCCAAGATCGCGGGGGATTCCAGCCCCAGCATTTT. Translation gives CASSQDRGGFQPQHF.

The chain is built from TRBV6-5 and TRBJ2-5; maybe TRBD2 (6 bases). CDR3 length equals 15 residues. Germline values: CDR1 MNHEY, CDR2 SVGAGI. Trimming stripped 0 bases from V and 6 bases from J, with 14 bases between. The CDR3: CASSYSLGGPKTQYF. CDR3 DNA: TGTGCCAGCAGTTACTCTCTTGGAGGGCCAAAGACCCAGTACTTC.

This clone was picked up a small number of times. This chain connects TRBV4-1 to TRBJ2-3; possible D gene TRBD2, 6 bases. This CDR3 spans 16 amino acids. V was pared by 0 bases and J by 4 bases, with 14 bases between. Germline CDR1 and CDR2: MGHRA and YSYEKL. CDR3 coding DNA: TGCGCCAGCAGCCAAGATCCGCCTGGCGGGGCAGATACGCAGTATTTT. Its translation is CASSQDPPGGADTQYF.

V gene TRBV9 combines with J gene TRBJ1-1, with D unclear. In germline, CDR1 is SGDLS, CDR2 YYNGEE. CDR3 size: 13 residues. Trimming pared 4 bases from V and 1 base from J, leaving 8 bases between. The CDR3 region is CASSKDKNTEAFF. The CDR3 nucleotides are TGTGCCAGCAGCAAAGACAAGAACACTGAAGCTTTCTTT.

CDR3 in amino acids: CASSLVSSGFSYEQYF. The CDR3 DNA reads TGTGCCAGCAGCTTGGTATCTAGCGGGTTTTCCTACGAGCAGTACTTC. This chain joins TRBV5-6 and TRBJ2-7; TRBD2 matches at 8 bases. Germline CDR1 and CDR2: SGHDT and YYEEEE. The CDR3 has 16 residues. V lost 0 bases and J lost 1; bases outside the gene matches: 6.

The V call is TRBV6-2 or TRBV6-3, the J call TRBJ1-6; possible D gene TRBD1, 5 bases. Trimming stripped 5 bases from V and 13 bases from J, with 18 bases between. The CDR3 covers 14 residues. Per the germline V gene, CDR1 is MNHEY and CDR2 is SVGEGT. This CDR3 reads CASSQEGLFSPLHF. The CDR3 region has the DNA TGTGCCAGCAGTCAGGAGGGGCTTTTTTCGCCCCTCCACTTT.

This clone was observed once. The CDR3 DNA reads TGCGCCAGCAGCCTCCGGCAAACCCTCCCAGGGGCAAATCAGCCCCAGCATTTT. Protein: CASSLRQTLPGANQPQHF. V and J are TRBV4-1 and TRBJ1-5; TRBD1 is a possible D gene (6 bases). CDR1 and CDR2 from the germline V gene are MGHRA and YSYEKL. Between the trimmed V and J ends, which lost 4 bases and 4 bases, there was a span of 23 bases. The CDR3 length is 18 residues.

The rearrangement links TRBV12-3 or TRBV12-4 to TRBJ2-3, with TRBD2 matching over 7 bases. J gave up 1 base and V 6 bases, and 1 base lay outside the gene matches. The CDR3 spans 13 residues. The CDR3 nucleotides are TGTGCCAGCAGCCTAGCGGGCACAGATACGCAGTATTTT. This codes for CASSLAGTDTQYF.

The gene calls are TRBV27 and TRBJ1-2, with 8 bases lining up with TRBD1. This CDR3 comprises 14 residues. The germline V gene has CDR1 MNHEY and CDR2 SMNVEV (reference sequence). V dropped 6 bases and J dropped 4; count of bases not matched to a gene: 7. CDR3: CASRHTGTGYGYTF. The CDR3 bases are TGTGCCAGCAGGCACACCGGGACAGGCTATGGCTACACCTTC.

DNA of the CDR3: TGTGCCAGCAGTCAACAAATTGAAGCTTTCTTT. It is translated as CASSQQIEAFF. This sequence joins TRBV2 and TRBJ1-1; D is undetermined. Trimming stripped 5 bases from V and 7 bases from J, with 8 bases between. Germline V gene data show CDR1 as SNHLY and CDR2 as FYNNEI. This CDR3 is 11 amino acids long.

The chain couples TRBV11-1 to TRBJ2-5; D ambiguous. The CDR3 is 14 amino acids. The V gene lost 1 base and the J gene lost 1 base, with 7 bases spanning the gap. Germline V gene data show CDR1 as SGHAT and CDR2 as FQDESV (reference sequence). The CDR3 spells CASSLGAPQETQYF. CDR3 in DNA: TGTGCCAGCAGCTTAGGGGCACCCCAAGAGACCCAGTACTTC.

The chain has TRBV6-4 and TRBJ2-2, with 8 bases matching TRBD1. CDR3 length equals 16 residues. The V gene's germline CDR1 is MRHNA and CDR2 SNTAGT. J gave up 3 bases and V 3 bases, and 6 bases lay outside the gene matches. The CDR3 bases are TGTGCCAGCAGTGAATTTGGACAGGGCGACACCGGGGAGCTGTTTTTT. The encoded protein is CASSEFGQGDTGELFF.

The rearrangement links TRBV15 to TRBJ2-6; D gene unclear. The CDR3 sequence is 14 residues long. Germline CDR1 is LNHNV and CDR2 is YYDKDF (reference sequence). Trimming shortened V by 3 bases and J by 4 bases, and 7 bases separated the two germline ends. The CDR3 DNA reads TGTGCCACCAGCAGTCCCCTGGGGGCCAACGTCCTGACTTTC. Translation: CATSSPLGANVLTF.

The CDR3 protein is CSAGGVPGYTF. The CDR3 DNA is TGCAGTGCAGGGGGGGTCCCTGGCTACACCTTC. V usage is TRBV20-1 and J usage is TRBJ1-2, with D possibly matching TRBD1 (6 bases). The CDR3 is 11 residues long. Germline-derived CDR1 and CDR2 are DFQATT and SNEGSKA (reference sequence). Trimming pared 6 bases from V and 7 bases from J, leaving 12 bases between.

The rearrangement links TRBV9 to TRBJ1-1; the D gene is possibly TRBD1 (5 bases). The CDR3 runs 15 residues. Per germline, CDR1 SGDLS and CDR2 YYNGEE. Trimming took 3 bases from V and 1 from J, leaving 13 bases between them. CDR3 protein: CASSAFRVTNTEAFF. CDR3 bases: TGTGCCAGCAGCGCCTTCAGGGTCACGAACACTGAAGCTTTCTTT. The full variable domain, with the rest looked up from reference TRBV9 and TRBJ1-1, is DSGVTQTPKHLITATGQRVTLRCSPRSGDLSVYWYQQSLDQGLQFLIQYYNGEERAKGNILERFSAQQFPDLHSELNLSSLELGDSALYFCASSAFRVTNTEAFFGQGTRLTVV.

This chain uses TRBV3-1 (or the pseudogene TRBV3-2) with TRBJ1-1; TRBD1 is a possible D gene (6 bases). Germline CDR1 is LGHDT and CDR2 is YNNKEL (reference sequence). The CDR3 totals 14 residues. Trimming shortened V by 2 bases and J by 6 bases, and 13 bases separated the two germline ends. This CDR3 is CASSQNRGASEAFF. The CDR3 DNA reads as TGTGCCAGCAGCCAAAATCGGGGGGCCTCTGAAGCTTTCTTT.

The V call is TRBV5-4, the J call TRBJ2-3; D not resolved. The CDR3 consists of 14 residues. Per germline, CDR1 SGHNT and CDR2 YYREEE (reference sequence). Trimming removed 4 bases at V and 0 bases at J, with 9 bases between. In nucleotides, the CDR3 is TGTGCCAGCAGCGACTCGGTGAGCACAGATACGCAGTATTTT. Protein product: CASSDSVSTDTQYF.

The genes are TRBV5-4 and TRBJ2-5; D possibly corresponds to TRBD2 (5 bases). The V gene's germline CDR1 is SGHNT and CDR2 YYREEE (reference sequence). Trimming pared 4 bases from V and 5 bases from J, leaving 12 bases between. This CDR3 contains 13 residues. CDR3 amino acids: CASSLTTGETQYF. The CDR3 DNA is TGTGCCAGCAGCCTGACAACGGGGGAGACCCAGTACTTC.

V is TRBV9 and J is TRBJ2-5, with TRBD1 identical over 9 bases. Germline loops: CDR1 SGDLS, CDR2 YYNGEE. The CDR3 has 16 residues. The ends lost 0 bases at V and 2 bases at J; junction bases unmatched: 5. The CDR3 here is CASSVAATGGQETQYF. The CDR3 DNA reads TGTGCCAGCAGCGTAGCTGCGACAGGGGGACAAGAGACCCAGTACTTC.

The table lists this clone with a count of one. At one boundary the junction diverges from the germline segment, which might be a read error. This chain connects TRBV15 to TRBJ1-5; D ambiguous. Germline CDR1 LNHNV, CDR2 YYDKDF (reference sequence). The CDR3 sequence is 14 residues long. CDR3 coding DNA: TGTGCCACGAGCAAAGCAGGTTACAATCAGCCCCAGCATTTT. Translated, it gives CATSKAGYNQPQHF.

V gene TRBV5-6 combines with J gene TRBJ2-3, with 16 bases lining up with TRBD2. CDR3 length: 18 residues. Looked up from germline, CDR1 is SGHDT and CDR2 is YYEEEE. After removal of 3 bases from V and 2 bases from J, the junction contained 6 bases not matched to a gene. The CDR3 DNA is TGTGCCAGCAGCTCGGGACTAGCGGGGGGGTACTTCACAGATACGCAGTATTTT. Translating gives CASSSGLAGGYFTDTQYF.

The chain carries TRBV5-1 and TRBJ2-4; weak D call: TRBD2 (5 bases). V lost 0 bases, J lost 2 bases, and 9 bases lay in between. Germline-derived CDR1 and CDR2 are SGHRS and YFSETQ. The CDR3 extends over 15 amino acids. The CDR3 DNA sequence: TGCGCCAGCAGCTTGGCCGGAGGAACCAAAAACATTCAGTACTTC. This translates into CASSLAGGTKNIQYF.